The next 19 T cell receptor beta chains were all read from a single sample in a study of graft-versus-host responses after intestinal transplantation. The method was immunoSEQ multiplex PCR; TCRdb's version includes in-frame clones alone and lacks a portion of them. The sample records 30,000 to 45,000 clones, 75% to 90% being singletons. Material: PBMCs, obtained roughly 1,000 days after transplant. The receptors originated from a human patient who received an intestinal transplant, so some T cells may come from the graft donor.

This chain uses TRBV30 with TRBJ2-7; D gene unclear. The CDR3 is made up of 13 amino acids. The germline V gene has CDR1 GTSNPN and CDR2 SVGIG (reference sequence). The germline V and J ends were trimmed by 0 bases and 4 bases, with 10 bases remaining between them. Written as DNA, the CDR3 is TGTGCCTGGAGTGTAGACTCCGGTTACGAGCAGTACTTC. This encodes CAWSVDSGYEQYF.

The V gene is TRBV28, the J gene TRBJ1-3; D gene uncertain. The CDR3 is 15 amino acids. The germline V and J ends were trimmed by 6 bases and 3 bases, with 15 bases remaining between them. Germline V gene sequence: CDR1 MDHEN, CDR2 SYDVKM. CDR3 residues: CASSDGLSNGNTIYF. The CDR3 DNA reads as TGTGCCAGCAGCGACGGACTGTCTAATGGAAACACCATATATTTT.

The chain recombines TRBV6-1 with TRBJ1-2; 7 bases align to TRBD1. The CDR3 loop spans 16 amino acids. Trimming cost V 4 bases and J 6 bases; bases outside gene matches: 14. Germline loops: CDR1 MNHNS, CDR2 SASEGT. CDR3 sequence: CASSVGTDRASHGYTF. CDR3 bases: TGTGCCAGCAGTGTAGGGACCGACAGGGCATCTCATGGCTACACCTTC.

The V and J genes are TRBV5-4 and TRBJ1-2; D remains ambiguous. The ends were cut back, 0 bases at V and 5 bases at J, with 11 bases in the middle. The CDR3 spans 14 residues. Germline lookup yields CDR1 SGHNT and CDR2 YYREEE (reference sequence). The CDR3 nucleotides read TGTGCCAGCAGCTTGGAGGGAGGCGGGTATGGCTACACCTTC. This encodes CASSLEGGGYGYTF.

V usage is TRBV5-4 and J usage is TRBJ1-3; D not resolved. Trimming took 5 bases from V and 0 from J, leaving 9 bases between them. CDR1 SGHNT and CDR2 YYREEE come from the germline V gene (reference sequence). This CDR3 has 14 amino acids. CDR3 sequence reads: CASSSPLSGNTIYF. The CDR3 region has the DNA TGTGCCAGCAGTTCGCCCCTCTCTGGAAACACCATATATTTT.

This rearrangement joins TRBV30 to TRBJ1-5, with a tentative D call TRBD1 (5 bases). The CDR3 has 13 amino acids. The V and J ends lost 1 base and 4 bases respectively, with 8 bases between them. The germline V gene encodes CDR1 GTSNPN and CDR2 SVGIG (reference sequence). The CDR3 region has the DNA TGTGCCTGGAGTGGGGGGGGAAATCAGCCCCAGCATTTT. Translating gives CAWSGGGNQPQHF.

This clone turned up a few times. This rearrangement joins TRBV5-1 to TRBJ2-3; 10 bases are a match to TRBD1. Germline CDR1 SGHRS, CDR2 YFSETQ. The CDR3 length is 15 residues. Trimming removed 2 bases from V and 4 bases from J; junction bases left unmatched: 4. The chain's CDR3 is CASSFRDRGPDTQYF. In DNA, the CDR3 is TGCGCCAGCAGCTTCCGGGACAGGGGCCCAGATACGCAGTATTTT.

This clone has just a few counts. The chain links TRBV10-2 to TRBJ1-5; TRBD1 is a possible D gene (5 bases). CDR3 length: 13 amino acids. CDR1 WSHSY and CDR2 SAAADI come from the germline V gene. Trimming removed 3 bases from V and 2 bases from J, with 5 bases in between. DNA of the CDR3: TGCGCCAGCAGTGACAGGGGCAATCAGCCCCAGCATTTT. It encodes CASSDRGNQPQHF.

The J gene is TRBJ2-2, the V gene TRBV21-1; the table calls TRBD1, which could not be checked here. TRBV21-1 is tagged as a pseudogene. The CDR3 is 16 residues long. The CDR3 loop is CASSKKRDRGPGELFF. The CDR3 nucleotides read TGTGCCAGCAGCAAAAAACGGGACAGGGGGCCGGGGGAGCTGTTTTTT.

V and J are TRBV2 and TRBJ2-2; D gene unclear. Germline V lookup: CDR1 SNHLY, CDR2 FYNNEI. The CDR3 runs to 13 residues. V lost 8 bases to trimming and J lost 3 bases, with 10 bases between them. The CDR3 region is CASGVPHTGELFF. CDR3 coding DNA: TGTGCCAGCGGAGTTCCGCACACCGGGGAGCTGTTTTTT.

In this sample, this clone turned up once. This sequence joins TRBV4-1 and TRBJ2-7; 12 bases line up with TRBD1. Germline V gene lookup returns CDR1 MGHRA and CDR2 YSYEKL. The CDR3 length is 16 residues. The J segment lost 7 bases and the V segment lost 0 bases, leaving 7 bases of the junction unmatched. In DNA form, the CDR3 reads TGCGCCAGCAGCCAAGATAGAGGGACAGGGGGCGTGGAGCAGTACTTC. It specifies CASSQDRGTGGVEQYF.

Comment on this clone: A much larger clone lies a single base off, so this may be a read error. This chain joins TRBV6-1 and TRBJ1-2; D remains unclear. The ends were cut back, 2 bases at V and 4 bases at J, with 11 bases in the middle. In germline, CDR1 is MNHNS, CDR2 SASEGT. The CDR3 has 14 residues. As DNA, the CDR3 is TGTGCCAGCAGTGAAAAAGTGTCCCCCTATGGCTACACCTTC. It translates to CASSEKVSPYGYTF.

The chain couples TRBV6-5 to TRBJ2-7, with D perhaps TRBD1 (5 bases). Germline lookup yields CDR1 MNHEY and CDR2 SVGAGI. The CDR3 covers 16 residues. V lost 2 bases to trimming and J lost 4 bases, with 18 bases between them. This CDR3 is CASSYAPREIGYEQYF. Here the CDR3 DNA reads TGTGCCAGCAGTTACGCGCCCAGGGAAATCGGGTACGAGCAGTACTTC.

The chain carries TRBV28 and TRBJ1-3, with unresolved D. CDR1 is MDHEN, CDR2 SYDVKM, per germline. CDR3 size: 14 residues. V was shortened by 6 bases and J by 6 bases, with 15 bases between the two germline ends. The DNA for the CDR3 is TGTGCCAGCAGGTTAGGCATAGTACCAAACACCATATATTTT. This codes for CASRLGIVPNTIYF.

This clone is a singleton in its sample. V is TRBV5-4 and J is TRBJ2-7; 7 nucleotides match TRBD1. In germline, CDR1 is SGHNT, CDR2 YYREEE (reference sequence). The trim removed 2 bases at V and 2 bases at J, leaving 4 bases unmatched. This CDR3 contains 14 residues. DNA for the CDR3: TGTGCCAGCAGCTTCCGGGACAGCCCCTACGAGCAGTACTTC. This gives the protein CASSFRDSPYEQYF.

This clone was found a few times. This chain uses TRBV9 with TRBJ2-1; TRBD2 agrees at 8 bases. The germline gives CDR1 SGDLS, CDR2 YYNGEE. V was clipped by 0 bases and J by 1 base; unmatched bases: 3. There are 16 residues in the CDR3. CDR3 region: CASSVGPSGSYNEQFF. CDR3 DNA: TGTGCCAGCAGCGTAGGTCCTAGCGGGTCCTACAATGAGCAGTTCTTC.

The V and J genes are TRBV15 and TRBJ2-1, with D possibly being TRBD2 (6 bases). The V end was cut by 3 bases, the J end by 7 bases, with 10 bases between. This CDR3 has 13 amino acids. Germline CDR1 LNHNV, CDR2 YYDKDF (reference sequence). The DNA for the CDR3 is TGTGCCACCAGCAGCCGGGAGCATAATGAGCAGTTCTTC. Amino acids: CATSSREHNEQFF.

This clone was detected a few times. The chain carries TRBV6-6 and TRBJ2-7; possibly TRBD2 for D (6 bases). Germline V gene sequence: CDR1 MNHNY, CDR2 SVGAGI (reference sequence). CDR3 length: 13 amino acids. Trimming took off 2 bases at V and 3 bases at J, with 8 bases between the two ends. CDR3 DNA: TGTGCCAGCAGTTACATCGGGGGCTACGAGCAGTACTTC. Amino acids: CASSYIGGYEQYF.

CDR3 DNA sequence: TGTGCCAGCAGCCTGGGACAGGGGGTTAACGAGCAGTACTTC. Translating gives CASSLGQGVNEQYF. The chain couples TRBV7-9 to TRBJ2-7; 11 bases agree with TRBD1. Germline CDR1 reads SEHNR; CDR2 reads FQNEAQ (reference sequence). The CDR3 covers 14 residues. V shed 5 bases and J 5 bases; nucleotides not matched to a gene: 5.